This TCR beta chain emerged from a study of post-analysis software for immune sequencing data (dated by TCRdb to between 2015 and 2016). About the investigation overall: Relapsing-remitting, secondary progressive and progressive-relapsing multiple sclerosis were recorded as disease courses, and subtype annotation was lacking for some patients. The patient repertoires were set against about 12 previously published healthy control repertoires from donors whose ages ranged from roughly 6 to 27 years. A subset of samples was prepared in parallel using single-end sample barcoding, then pooled and co-amplified after Illumina adapter ligation. Results the study describes overall, beyond this receptor: Significantly lower normalized Chao1 diversity was found in multiple sclerosis patients than in controls, suggesting substantial peripheral T-cell clonal expansion. A few TRBV segments, including TRBV5-6, TRBV5-1 and TRBV20-1, were significantly more frequent in patients than controls. The control group was slightly older than the multiple sclerosis patient group. When samples were clustered directly using the F measure, samples prepared in the same batch co-clustered strongly, which prompted a batch-effect correction.

The cysteine opens and the phenylalanine closes a CDR3 of 17 amino acids. Of the read, only the CDR3 DNA is kept; its 51 bases are in frame from base 1. V is shortened by 0 bases, J by 0 bases, and the region joining them spans 13 bases. From the germline V gene, CDR1 is MNHNS and CDR2 is SASEGT. Comments on this clonotype: Its antigen is unknown. No base quality values were provided; no much bigger clone lies one nucleotide off.

To demonstrate the VDJtools post-analysis software, the study profiled TCR beta repertoires from the peripheral blood of 10 to 15 young patients with multiple sclerosis. The multiple sclerosis patients were children and adolescents ranging in age from about 6 to 16 years. Library preparation was by PCR. The sequencing machine was an Illumina HiSeq 2500. To reduce PCR and sequencing biases, unique molecular identifiers were built into the TCR beta cDNA libraries. Some 500,000 cDNA molecules were obtained for every 1 to 10 million input T cells, so each molecule roughly corresponded to one T cell. The same protocol used for the earlier healthy control dataset was applied to prepare and sequence the patient libraries. Within a given batch, samples were prepared together, multiplexed and sequenced on the same HiSeq lane. Under the source paper's analysis protocol: MIGEC was used to process the raw barcoded reads, and molecular identifier groups with only a single read were discarded before consensus assembly and CDR3 extraction. Clonotype tables were post-analysed with VDJtools, and diversity was normalized by down-sampling all datasets to the smallest sample size. Repertoire overlap clustering matched CDR3 amino acid but not nucleotide sequences to correct batch-related cross-sample contamination. TCRdb's own reprocessing of the public reads used fastp at Q25 and MiXCR and kept productive beta chains. Each CDR3 protein gets just one entry, which takes the most common genes and DNA from the rows behind it. The V and J calls and clone size are TCRdb's, not the authors'. The sample table contains hundreds of thousands of distinct CDR3 sequences; only one count was recorded for approximately 46% of them. The biggest ten clones account for 9.5% to 13% of the sample.

What was sequenced was blood. This TCR was recovered from a girl aged 5 to 17 with multiple sclerosis. This chain joins TRBV6-1 to TRBJ2-3; TRBD2 might be the D gene, on 6 matching bases. The bases are TGTGCCAGCAGTGAAGCCTCGACTAGTGGGAGCACAGATACGCAGTATTTT. Translation gives CASSEASTSGSTDTQYF.